Listed below are T cell receptor beta chains from one sample, sequenced in a study of shared clonotypes between healthy human individuals. Measured with immunoSEQ multiplex PCR; TCRdb has only the in-frame clones, and not every one. The data show some 980,000 clones, approximately 80% seen once. Sequencing was carried out using memory CD4+ T cells sorted from blood. These receptors were collected from a man younger than 35 in good health. Each CDR3 is given with its conserved first and last residue. D genes are given only for firm matches. Only part of the rows carry a size: once, few, many, or a class if the clone is expanded.

>TRBJ1-4|TRBV30|NA|NA|13
CAWSAGTIEKLFF
TGTGCCTGGAGTGCGGGGACAATCGAAAAACTGTTTTTT
>TRBJ2-5|TRBV5-1|TRBD2|NA|15
CASSLSGGFGETQYF
TGCGCCAGCAGCTTAAGCGGGGGGTTTGGAGAGACCCAGTACTTC
>TRBJ2-1|TRBV7-3|NA|NA|14
CASSLMGGDNEQFF
TGTGCCAGCAGCTTAATGGGGGGTGACAATGAGCAGTTCTTC
>TRBJ2-2|TRBV7-9|NA|NA|14
CASRRPGWKGELFF
TGTGCCAGCAGACGCCCGGGGTGGAAGGGGGAGCTGTTTTTT
>TRBJ1-3|TRBV6-1|NA|few|15
CASTRSESSGNTIYF
TGTGCCAGCACCCGGTCCGAAAGCTCTGGAAACACCATATATTTT
>TRBJ2-3|TRBV27|NA|NA|15
CASSGGLVITDTQYF
TGTGCCAGCAGTGGCGGACTCGTTATCACAGATACGCAGTATTTT
>TRBJ1-1|TRBV19|TRBD1|few|13
CASNSRQGLEAFF
TGTGCCAGCAACTCCCGACAGGGTCTCGAAGCTTTCTTT
>TRBJ2-5|TRBV6-1|NA|NA|15
CASSAQGDGRKTQYF
TGTGCCAGCAGCGCACAGGGAGACGGTCGGAAGACCCAGTACTTC
>TRBJ1-6|TRBV7-2|NA|NA|14
CASSFGQQNSPLHF
TGTGCCAGCAGCTTCGGACAGCAAAATTCACCCCTCCACTTT
>TRBJ2-5|TRBV18|NA|NA|14
CASSSFGPPETQYF
TGTGCCAGCTCCTCTTTCGGACCTCCTGAGACCCAGTACTTC
>TRBJ2-3|TRBV4-1|TRBD2|NA|16
CASSQDRAGRTDTQYF
TGCGCCAGCAGTCAAGACCGAGCGGGGCGCACAGATACGCAGTATTTT
>TRBJ2-7|TRBV7-7|TRBD1|NA|10
CVGQVYEQYF
TGTGTTGGACAGGTGTACGAGCAGTACTTC
>TRBJ2-1|TRBV7-9|TRBD2|once|15
CASSPGTSAYNEQFF
TGTGCCAGCAGCCCCGGGACTAGCGCCTACAATGAGCAGTTCTTC
>TRBJ1-5|TRBV9|NA|NA|13
CASRASGRQPQHF
TGTGCCAGCAGGGCCTCAGGGCGGCAGCCCCAGCATTTT
>TRBJ2-2|TRBV2|TRBD1|NA|19
CASSEAAGATGVDTGELFF
TGTGCCAGCAGTGAAGCGGCCGGAGCGACAGGGGTCGACACCGGGGAGCTGTTTTTT
>TRBJ2-5|TRBV5-6|TRBD2|once|15
CASSPGLAVQETQYF
TGTGCCAGCAGCCCAGGACTAGCGGTACAAGAGACCCAGTACTTC
>TRBJ2-3|TRBV30|NA|NA|14
CAWTPDKAGSAQYF
TGTGCCTGGACTCCGGACAAAGCAGGGAGTGCGCAGTATTTT
>TRBJ2-7|TRBV11-2|NA|once|15
CASSLAGTKTYEQYF
TGTGCCAGCAGCTTGGCCGGGACGAAGACCTACGAGCAGTACTTC
>TRBJ2-1|TRBV7-9|NA|NA|16
CASSLWAGESFDEQFF
TGTGCCAGCAGCTTATGGGCCGGGGAAAGTTTCGATGAGCAGTTCTTC
>TRBJ1-2|TRBV7-8|TRBD1|many|13
CASSFGTEYGYTF
TGTGCCAGCAGCTTCGGGACAGAGTATGGCTACACCTTC
>TRBJ2-3|TRBV6-5|NA|few|8
CASSLLGF
TGTGCCAGCAGCCTACTCGGATTT
>TRBJ2-1|TRBV5-1|TRBD2|NA|15
CASSLGTSGNNEQFF
TGCGCCAGCAGCTTGGGGACTAGCGGGAACAATGAGCAGTTCTTC
>TRBJ2-5|TRBV5-1|TRBD2|once|15
CASSLTSGEWETQYF
TGCGCCAGCAGCTTAACTAGCGGGGAATGGGAGACCCAGTACTTC
>TRBJ1-1|TRBV14|NA|NA|16
CASSLVVKGIVTEAFF
TGTGCCAGCAGCCTGGTGGTAAAGGGGATCGTCACTGAAGCTTTCTTT
>TRBJ1-1|TRBV5-6|TRBD1|few|14
CASSLNRGRTEAFF
TGTGCCAGCAGCTTGAACAGGGGAAGGACTGAAGCTTTCTTT
>TRBJ1-4|TRBV4-1|NA|NA|14
CASSRQGGNEKLFF
TGCGCCAGCAGCCGCCAAGGGGGTAATGAAAAACTGTTTTTT
>TRBJ1-5|TRBV2|TRBD1|few|14
CASRMDRSNQPQHF
TGTGCCAGCAGAATGGACAGGAGCAATCAGCCCCAGCATTTT
>TRBJ2-7|TRBV9|NA|NA|14
CASSAGTDPYEQYF
TGTGCCAGCAGCGCTGGAACGGACCCCTACGAGCAGTACTTC
>TRBJ1-4|TRBV7-8|TRBD1|NA|14
CASSPQGRAEKLFF
TGTGCCAGCAGCCCACAGGGGAGAGCTGAAAAACTGTTTTTT
>TRBJ1-2|TRBV29-1|TRBD1|once|16
CSVEGQKATSRYGYTF
TGCAGCGTTGAGGGACAGAAGGCCACCTCTAGGTATGGCTACACCTTC
>TRBJ1-1|TRBV7-8|TRBD1|NA|14
CASSLDRVDTEAFF
TGTGCCAGCAGCTTGGACAGGGTTGACACTGAAGCTTTCTTT
>TRBJ2-7|TRBV10-3|NA|NA|13
CAISDGFDESQYF
TGTGCCATCAGTGACGGCTTCGATGAGAGTCAGTACTTC
>TRBJ2-7|TRBV4-1|TRBD2|NA|18
CASSLSLAGGSPSYEQYF
TGCGCCAGCAGCCTGAGCCTAGCGGGGGGCTCCCCCTCCTACGAGCAGTACTTC
>TRBJ2-1|TRBV11-2|TRBD1|once|13
CASSLRTGGILVF
TGTGCCAGCAGCCTTAGGACAGGGGGCATTTTAGTCTTC
>TRBJ2-5|TRBV19|NA|once|11
CASSTQETQYF
TGTGCCAGTAGTACCCAAGAGACCCAGTACTTC
>TRBJ2-3|TRBV28|TRBD1|NA|16
CASSFLRTGGTDTQYF
TGTGCCAGCAGTTTCCTTCGGACAGGGGGCACAGATACGCAGTATTTT
>TRBJ1-3|TRBV6-5|NA|NA|15
CASSPRTAAGNTIYF
TGTGCCAGCAGCCCCCGGACAGCCGCTGGAAACACCATATATTTT
>TRBJ1-1|TRBV19|TRBD1|NA|15
CASSPLSTGKTEAFF
TGTGCCAGTAGTCCATTATCGACAGGGAAGACTGAAGCTTTCTTT
>TRBJ1-6|TRBV19|TRBD1|NA|14
CASARDSLNSPLHF
TGTGCCAGCGCCAGGGACAGTCTAAATTCACCCCTCCACTTT
>TRBJ2-3|TRBV19|NA|NA|14
CASSTNLGTDTQYF
TGTGCCAGTAGTACGAACCTCGGGACAGATACGCAGTATTTT